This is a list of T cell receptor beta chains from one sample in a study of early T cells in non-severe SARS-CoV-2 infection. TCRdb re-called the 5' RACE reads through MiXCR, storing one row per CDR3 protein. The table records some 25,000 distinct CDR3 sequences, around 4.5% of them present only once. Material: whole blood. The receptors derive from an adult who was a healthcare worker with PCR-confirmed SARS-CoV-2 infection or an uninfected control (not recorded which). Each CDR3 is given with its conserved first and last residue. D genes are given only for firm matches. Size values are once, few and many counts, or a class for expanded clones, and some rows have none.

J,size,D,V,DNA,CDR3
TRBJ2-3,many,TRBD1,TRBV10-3,TGTGCCATCATCGGTGACAGGGAAGATACGCAGTATTTT,CAIIGDREDTQYF
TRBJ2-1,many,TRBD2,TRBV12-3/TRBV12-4,TGTGCCAGCAGCCATACTAGCGATCGTGAGCAGTTCTTC,CASSHTSDREQFF
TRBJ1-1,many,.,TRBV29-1,TGCAGCGCATCGACACAAAAAGCTTTCTTT,CSASTQKAFF
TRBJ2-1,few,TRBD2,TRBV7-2,TGTGCCAGCAGCCCCGCGTGGGGGGGAGAGCAGTTCTTC,CASSPAWGGEQFF
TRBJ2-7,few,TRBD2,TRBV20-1,TGCAGTGCTAGTGCGCTGGCGGGGGGCGAGCAGTACTTC,CSASALAGGEQYF
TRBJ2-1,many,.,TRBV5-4,TGTGCCAGCAGCTTAAGTCTAGCTGTTAACAATGAGCAGTTCTTC,CASSLSLAVNNEQFF
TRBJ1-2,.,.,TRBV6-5,TGTGCCAGCAGTACTGGGGGGCGAATGAAAGGCTACACCTTC,CASSTGGRMKGYTF
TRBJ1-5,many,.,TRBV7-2,TGTGCCAGCAGCTTAGCGTTTCCAGGTTTGAATCAGCCCCAGCATTTT,CASSLAFPGLNQPQHF
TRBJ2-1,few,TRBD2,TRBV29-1,TGCAGCGTTCCCGGGGGGACTATGGGGCCGCAGTTCTTC,CSVPGGTMGPQFF
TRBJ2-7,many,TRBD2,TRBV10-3,TGTGCCACCGCGGGTGGCGGGAGTCGCGAGCAGTACTTC,CATAGGGSREQYF
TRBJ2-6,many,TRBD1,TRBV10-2,TGCGCCAGCAGTGGGTTTGGACAGGGTCGCTCTGGGGCCAACGTCCTGACTTTC,CASSGFGQGRSGANVLTF
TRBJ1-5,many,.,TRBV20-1,TGCAGTGCTTGGAGCGTGAATCAGCCCCAGCATTTT,CSAWSVNQPQHF
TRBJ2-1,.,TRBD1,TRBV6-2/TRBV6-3,TGTGCCAGCAGGGAGACAGGGGCATTGTACAATGAGCAGTTCTTC,CASRETGALYNEQFF
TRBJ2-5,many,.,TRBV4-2,TGTGCCAGCAGCCAAGTATTGGCGGGCCGTCAAGAGACCCAGTACTTC,CASSQVLAGRQETQYF
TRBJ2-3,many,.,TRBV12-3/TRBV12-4,TGTGCCAGCACCACCAGTTTCGTCGGGGTTCCAGATACGCAGTATTTT,CASTTSFVGVPDTQYF
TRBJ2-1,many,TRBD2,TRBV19,TGTGCCAGTAGTCCTACGGGAATAGCGGGAGGGCCGAGGAATGAGCAGTTCTTC,CASSPTGIAGGPRNEQFF
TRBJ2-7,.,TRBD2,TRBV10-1,TGCGCCAGCAGGGGAACAGGACTAGCGGGGTCCTACGAGCAGTACTTC,CASRGTGLAGSYEQYF
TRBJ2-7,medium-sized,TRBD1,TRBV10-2,TGCGCCAGCAGTGAGGTGGGACAGGGGGCCTACGAGCAGTACTTC,CASSEVGQGAYEQYF
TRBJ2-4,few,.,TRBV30,TGTGCCTGGAGAGCCTCATGGAACCGCGAGAACATTCAGTACTTC,CAWRASWNRENIQYF
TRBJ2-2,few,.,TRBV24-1,TGTGCCACCACTTCGGGTCGTGCCGGGGAGCTGTTTTTT,CATTSGRAGELFF
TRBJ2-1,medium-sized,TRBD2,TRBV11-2,TGTGCCAGCACCGCCCGACTAGCGGGAAACAATGAGCAGTTCTTC,CASTARLAGNNEQFF
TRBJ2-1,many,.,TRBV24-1,TGTGCCACTACTGACTCCTACAATGAGCAGTTCTTC,CATTDSYNEQFF
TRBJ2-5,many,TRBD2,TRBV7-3,TGTGCCAGCAGCTTAATCGTTAGCGGGAGTTTTCAAGAGACCCAGTACTTC,CASSLIVSGSFQETQYF
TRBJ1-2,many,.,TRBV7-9,TGTGCCAGCAGCTCCGGTACACTCGTGGCTTATGGCTACACCTTC,CASSSGTLVAYGYTF